This T cell receptor beta chain is drawn from a study of OX40 agonist ivuxolimab in advanced cancers. The method was immunoSEQ multiplex PCR; TCRdb's version includes in-frame clones alone and lacks a portion of them. The sample holds about 38,000 clones, roughly 82% seen once. CDR1 is SGHKS and CDR2 is YYEKEE in the germline V gene (reference sequence). Trimming removed 1 base at V and 0 bases at J, with 12 bases between. The CDR3 totals 16 residues. It was autoimmune disease history or systemic immunosuppression that excluded patients. The V gene is TRBV5-5, the J gene TRBJ2-3, with unresolved D. This receptor was taken from an adult with an advanced solid tumor such as melanoma, head and neck, liver or kidney cancer. This specimen consisted of CD4+ or CD8+ T cells sorted from blood, obtained in a trial of the OX40 agonist ivuxolimab. CDR3 sequence (DNA): TGTGCCAGCAGCTTGACTCGGATCTACAGCACAGATACGCAGTATTTT. Amino acids: CASSLTRIYSTDTQYF.